These 17 T cell receptor beta chains share one sample of origin, sequenced in a study of T cells in tuberculosis. Sequenced by immunoSEQ multiplex PCR; TCRdb stores in-frame clones only, minus some. The sample holds around 38,000 clones, roughly 92% seen once. The sequencing input was PBMCs. The source is a donor between 10 and 35 years old with latent tuberculosis or without tuberculosis infection.

The gene calls are TRBV25-1 and TRBJ2-7, with 7 bases lining up with TRBD1. Germline V CDR1 and CDR2: MGHDK, SYGVNS. CDR3 length: 15 amino acids. Trimming at V came to 3 bases and at J to 4 bases, leaving 9 bases not matched to a gene. CDR3 sequence reads: CASSERDRESYEQYF. The CDR3 bases are TGTGCCAGCAGTGAGCGAGACAGGGAAAGTTACGAGCAGTACTTC.

This rearrangement joins TRBV5-4 to TRBJ1-2; no reliable D call. The V end was cut by 2 bases, the J end by 4 bases, with 18 bases between. This CDR3 is built from 16 residues. Germline V gives CDR1 SGHNT, CDR2 YYREEE (reference sequence). Here the CDR3 reads CASSFFAGFKAYGYTF. In nucleotides, the CDR3 is TGTGCCAGCAGCTTCTTTGCCGGGTTTAAGGCCTATGGCTACACCTTC.

The genes are TRBV7-2 and TRBJ1-3; D is unclear. Trimming cost V 5 bases and J 0 bases, with 5 bases left between them. CDR3 length: 13 residues. The germline gives CDR1 SGHTA, CDR2 FQGNSA. CDR3 amino acids: CASSPYSGNTIYF. CDR3 bases: TGTGCCAGCAGCCCTTACTCTGGAAACACCATATATTTT.

The V gene is TRBV5-6, the J gene TRBJ1-4; D is unclear. V was pared by 2 bases and J by 0 bases, with 14 bases between. CDR1 SGHDT and CDR2 YYEEEE come from the germline V gene. The CDR3 loop spans 17 amino acids. The CDR3 nucleotides are TGTGCCAGCAGCTTAGAACCGTGGTCGGCAACTAATGAAAAACTGTTTTTT. It encodes CASSLEPWSATNEKLFF. Drawing the rest from reference TRBV5-6 and TRBJ1-4, the complete variable domain is DAGVTQSPTHLIKTRGQQVTLRCSPKSGHDTVSWYQQALGQGPQFIFQYYEEEERQRGNFPDRFSGHQFPNYSSELNVNALLLGDSALYLCASSLEPWSATNEKLFFGSGTQLSVL.

The V gene is TRBV19, the J gene TRBJ2-3, with 11 bases that match TRBD1. Trimming at V came to 7 bases and at J to 1 base, leaving 7 bases not matched to a gene. Germline CDR1 and CDR2: LNHDA and SQIVND (reference sequence). This CDR3 region has 16 residues. The CDR3 region is CASKLKGQGGTDTQYF. DNA of the CDR3: TGTGCCAGTAAACTCAAGGGACAGGGGGGCACAGATACGCAGTATTTT.

This chain links TRBV5-1 with TRBJ2-7; TRBD1 matches at 11 bases. Trimming cost V 1 base and J 5 bases; bases outside gene matches: 5. The germline V gene encodes CDR1 SGHRS and CDR2 YFSETQ. The CDR3 length is 15 residues. CDR3 DNA sequence: TGCGCCAGCAGCTTGCCGGGACAGGGGGTTCACGAGCAGTACTTC. Its protein is CASSLPGQGVHEQYF.

This clone appeared once. The rearrangement joins TRBV10-3 to TRBJ2-7; no firm D call. The V and J ends lost 0 bases and 7 bases respectively, with 16 bases between them. The CDR3 contains 15 residues. Germline values: CDR1 ENHRY, CDR2 SYGVKD. Written as DNA, the CDR3 is TGTGCCATCAGTGAGTCGAGCGCAGCTCCTGGGGAGCAGTACTTC. Its protein product is CAISESSAAPGEQYF.

The chain carries TRBV5-1 and TRBJ1-1; 10 bases map to TRBD1. The CDR3 spans 16 residues. Trimming at V came to 7 bases and at J to 3 bases, leaving 12 bases not matched to a gene. Germline-derived CDR1 and CDR2 are SGHRS and YFSETQ. CDR3 region: CASSPDRGLADTEAFF. The CDR3 region has the DNA TGCGCCAGCTCGCCGGACAGGGGGTTGGCGGACACTGAAGCTTTCTTT. Full variable domain (outside the CDR3, taken from reference TRBV5-1 and TRBJ1-1): KAGVTQTPRYLIKTRGQQVTLSCSPISGHRSVSWYQQTPGQGLQFLFEYFSETQRNKGNFPGRFSGRQFSNSRSEMNVSTLELGDSALYLCASSPDRGLADTEAFFGQGTRLTVV.

The chain joins TRBV5-5 to TRBJ1-2; maybe TRBD1 (6 bases). The CDR3 is made up of 13 amino acids. CDR1 SGHKS and CDR2 YYEKEE come from the germline V gene (reference sequence). Trimming pared 6 bases from V and 6 bases from J, leaving 15 bases between. The CDR3: CASTRTDANGYTF. In nucleotides, the CDR3 is TGTGCCAGCACCCGGACAGACGCAAATGGCTACACCTTC.

This chain joins TRBV7-9 and TRBJ2-7; possible D gene TRBD2, 6 bases. CDR1 and CDR2 from the germline V gene are SEHNR and FQNEAQ (reference sequence). V was trimmed by 5 bases and J by 2 bases, leaving 22 bases between them. The CDR3 sequence is 17 residues long. The CDR3 here is CASSHSRGDSDAYEQYF. The CDR3 region has the DNA TGTGCCAGCAGCCACTCACGTGGGGACTCCGACGCCTACGAGCAGTACTTC. Variable domain in full (rest from reference TRBV7-9 and TRBJ2-7): DTGVSQNPRHKITKRGQNVTFRCDPISEHNRLYWYRQTLGQGPEFLTYFQNEAQLEKSRLLSDRFSAERPKGSFSTLEIQRTEQGDSAMYLCASSHSRGDSDAYEQYFGPGTRLTVT.

In DNA, the CDR3 is TGCGCCAGCAGCTTGGCAGGGGGCGCCATGAACACTGAAGCTTTCTTT. It specifies CASSLAGGAMNTEAFF. The chain recombines TRBV5-1 with TRBJ1-1, with 8 bases aligning to TRBD1. Germline loops: CDR1 SGHRS, CDR2 YFSETQ. V lost 0 bases and J lost 0; bases outside the gene matches: 4. This CDR3 comprises 16 residues.

The rearrangement links TRBV6-1 to TRBJ1-1; no firm D call. V lost 2 bases and J lost 1, with 8 bases in between. The CDR3 has 14 amino acids. Germline V gives CDR1 MNHNS, CDR2 SASEGT. In DNA, the CDR3 is TGTGCCAGCAGTGAATTGCTCGGGAACACTGAAGCTTTCTTT. Translated: CASSELLGNTEAFF.

The chain recombines TRBV4-3 with TRBJ1-3, with 10 bases lining up with TRBD1. The CDR3 loop spans 15 amino acids. Germline values: CDR1 LGHNA, CDR2 YSLEER. V was clipped by 0 bases and J by 8 bases; unmatched bases: 4. Written as DNA, the CDR3 is TGCGCCAGCAGCCAAGATCGGGACAGGGGAGACACCATATATTTT. This codes for CASSQDRDRGDTIYF.

The chain has TRBV10-3 and TRBJ1-6; TRBD1 matches at 9 bases. CDR1 ENHRY and CDR2 SYGVKD come from the germline V gene. CDR3 length equals 14 residues. Germline trimming cut 11 bases from V and 7 bases from J; bases unmatched to any gene: 9. CDR3 in amino acids: CAAEPGQGNSPLHF. The CDR3 bases are TGTGCCGCAGAACCGGGACAGGGAAATTCACCCCTCCACTTT.

A word on this clone: Germline is not matched at one junction end, which may reflect a read error. J is TRBJ2-1 and V is TRBV5-6; 7 nucleotides match TRBD1. The length of the CDR3 is 16 residues. The V gene's germline CDR1 is SGHDT and CDR2 YYEEEE. The DNA of the CDR3 is TGTGCCAGCACCTTGACAGGGTCAATCCCTATCGATGAGCAGTTCTTC. Residues: CASTLTGSIPIDEQFF.

V gene TRBV4-3 combines with J gene TRBJ2-1, with TRBD2 identical over 8 bases. V shed 0 bases, J shed 6 bases, and the junction held 7 bases outside the gene matches. Germline V gene sequence: CDR1 LGHNA, CDR2 YSLEER. This CDR3 has 16 amino acids. CDR3 in amino acids: CASSQEGRGAFNEQFF. The CDR3 coding sequence is TGCGCCAGCAGCCAAGAGGGGCGGGGGGCCTTCAATGAGCAGTTCTTC.

The CDR3 DNA reads TGTGCCAGCAGCTTAACCTCGAGCACTGAAGCTTTCTTT. It codes for CASSLTSSTEAFF. V and J are TRBV7-3 and TRBJ1-1, with D unresolved. Per the germline V gene, CDR1 is SGHTA and CDR2 is FQGTGA. V was clipped by 0 bases and J by 4 bases, with 6 bases between them. This CDR3 spans 13 amino acids.